What follows are 17 T cell receptor beta chains derived from one specimen sequenced in a study of blood T cell repertoires in COVID-19. Sequencing used immunoSEQ multiplex PCR; TCRdb keeps in-frame clones, though not all of them. The repertoire holds 340,000 or so clones, with 80% to 90% as singletons. Sequenced: PBMCs or T cells enriched from blood (not recorded which). These TCRs come from a woman aged 40 to 49 with acute COVID-19.

This chain uses TRBV19 with TRBJ1-2; D is possibly TRBD1 (6 bases). The CDR3 totals 17 residues. The germline CDR1 and CDR2 sequences are LNHDA and SQIVND (reference sequence). Trimming cost V 3 bases and J 2 bases, with 19 bases left between them. CDR3 in DNA: TGTGCCAGTAGTATGGGAGTAGGGGGGGCGCGGAACTATGGCTACACCTTC. Protein sequence: CASSMGVGGARNYGYTF.

The rearrangement joins TRBV15 to TRBJ2-1, with TRBD1 identical over 8 bases. This CDR3 comprises 17 residues. Germline assignment: CDR1 LNHNV and CDR2 YYDKDF (reference sequence). V was pared by 1 base and J by 3 bases, with 8 bases of the junction left unmatched. The DNA for the CDR3 is TGTGCCACCAGCAGAGGCGCTACAGGGGGAAACTACAATGAGCAGTTCTTC. Amino acid sequence: CATSRGATGGNYNEQFF.

The V call is TRBV2, the J call TRBJ2-3, with D possibly being TRBD2 (6 bases). From germline, CDR1 is SNHLY and CDR2 FYNNEI. CDR3 length equals 15 residues. The V and J ends lost 7 bases and 0 bases respectively, with 14 bases between them. CDR3 amino acids: CASTRDGGSTDTQYF. The CDR3 DNA reads TGTGCCAGCACACGGGACGGGGGAAGCACAGATACGCAGTATTTT.

The chain links TRBV7-2 to TRBJ2-2; TRBD1 matches 7 bases. V lost 6 bases and J lost 1; bases outside the gene matches: 2. This CDR3 is built from 14 residues. Germline-derived CDR1 and CDR2 are SGHTA and FQGNSA. The CDR3 region has the DNA TGTGCCAGCAGGTACAGGGGGAACACCGGGGAGCTGTTTTTT. It encodes CASRYRGNTGELFF.

CDR3 amino acids: CASSLIPPGGPYEQYF. DNA of the CDR3: TGTGCCAGCAGTTTAATCCCGCCAGGGGGACCCTACGAGCAGTACTTC. This chain connects TRBV27 to TRBJ2-7; TRBD1 matches at 7 bases. The CDR3 totals 16 residues. The germline gives CDR1 MNHEY, CDR2 SMNVEV (reference sequence). V trimming: 2 bases; J trimming: 2 bases; junction bases outside the gene matches: 9.

The chain links TRBV29-1 to TRBJ2-1; 8 bases are shared with TRBD2. Germline lookup yields CDR1 SQVTM and CDR2 ANQGSEA. The CDR3 is 14 residues long. After removal of 7 bases from V and 9 bases from J, the junction contained 14 bases not matched to a gene. CDR3 nucleotides: TGCAGCGCCGCCCTGGGGGCGGGAGGCCTTGAGCAGTTCTTC. Amino acids: CSAALGAGGLEQFF.

J is TRBJ2-7 and V is TRBV7-6, with a possible D match to TRBD1 (7 bases). CDR1 is SGHVS, CDR2 FNYEAQ, per germline. V dropped 2 bases and J dropped 3 bases, with 14 bases sitting between them. The CDR3 runs to 15 residues. The DNA for the CDR3 is TGTGCCAGCAGCTTAACCAGGGGGGAGAGCTACGAGCAGTACTTC. Translating it yields CASSLTRGESYEQYF.

The genes are TRBV14 and TRBJ2-2; D possibly corresponds to TRBD2 (5 bases). The V end was cut by 2 bases, the J end by 3 bases, with 19 bases between. This CDR3 comprises 18 residues. Germline values: CDR1 SGHDN, CDR2 FVKESK. The CDR3 DNA reads as TGTGCCAGCAGCCAACGGACTCACTACGATCGTGACACCGGGGAGCTGTTTTTT. Amino acids: CASSQRTHYDRDTGELFF.

Only a few counts were recorded for this clone. The chain carries TRBV29-1 and TRBJ1-1, with 8 bases lining up with TRBD1. CDR3 length: 15 residues. Germline assignment: CDR1 SQVTM and CDR2 ANQGSEA. J lost 1 base, V lost 3 bases, and 7 bases had no gene match. The CDR3 nucleotides read TGCAGCGTTGATGCGCGACAGGGGTGGAACACTGAAGCTTTCTTT. Protein product: CSVDARQGWNTEAFF.

V and J are TRBV4-2 and TRBJ1-5, with D maybe TRBD1 (5 bases). V was trimmed by 0 bases and J by 5 bases, leaving 14 bases between them. The CDR3 covers 16 residues. Germline values: CDR1 LGHNA, CDR2 YNFKEQ. DNA of the CDR3: TGTGCCAGCAGCCAAGATCGGACAACGGGGGATCAGCCCCAGCATTTT. Its protein product is CASSQDRTTGDQPQHF.

The gene calls are TRBV6-1 and TRBJ1-5; TRBD1 matches at 7 bases. V gave up 3 bases and J gave up 4 bases; unmatched junction bases: 6. This CDR3 is 15 amino acids long. Germline CDR1 and CDR2: MNHNS and SASEGT. CDR3 sequence reads: CASSDTGTVNQPQHF. In nucleotides, the CDR3 is TGTGCCAGCAGTGATACGGGGACAGTGAATCAGCCCCAGCATTTT.

The chain links TRBV18 to TRBJ2-1; TRBD1 matches 7 bases. The CDR3 is 15 residues long. Germline trimming cut 2 bases from V and 4 bases from J; bases unmatched to any gene: 5. Germline V gene data show CDR1 as KGHSH and CDR2 as LQKENI. The CDR3 spells CASSPTGTVYNEQFF. The CDR3 region has the DNA TGTGCCAGCTCACCAACCGGGACAGTATACAATGAGCAGTTCTTC.

The rearrangement uses TRBV4-2 and TRBJ1-1; D might be TRBD1 (6 bases). Trimming cost V 0 bases and J 1 base, with 15 bases left between them. The CDR3 totals 17 residues. Germline V gene lookup returns CDR1 LGHNA and CDR2 YNFKEQ. The CDR3 coding sequence is TGTGCCAGCAGCCAAGATCGGGTACTACAGGGGAACACTGAAGCTTTCTTT. Its translation is CASSQDRVLQGNTEAFF.

This rearrangement joins TRBV4-1 to TRBJ1-2; D not resolved. V lost 2 bases and J 0 bases, leaving 10 bases between the germline ends. The CDR3 runs to 15 residues. Germline V gene lookup returns CDR1 MGHRA and CDR2 YSYEKL. The CDR3 bases are TGCGCCAGCAGCCAAACGCTAACCCCTAACTATGGCTACACCTTC. Translation: CASSQTLTPNYGYTF.

V is TRBV18 and J is TRBJ2-2; D perhaps matches TRBD2 (6 bases). The V gene's germline CDR1 is KGHSH and CDR2 LQKENI. The CDR3 has 18 amino acids. Deletions cut 6 bases from V and 1 base from J, with 21 bases between. The CDR3 reads CASSESIPGLGNTGELFF. For the CDR3, the DNA is TGTGCCAGCTCTGAATCTATTCCGGGACTTGGGAACACCGGGGAGCTGTTTTTT.

The gene calls are TRBV11-1 and TRBJ2-7; perhaps TRBD1 as D (6 bases). Trimming left V 5 bases short and J 4 bases short, with 18 bases between. The CDR3 length is 15 residues. The germline V gene encodes CDR1 SGHAT and CDR2 FQDESV (reference sequence). The CDR3 sequence is CASSTDRTPMYEQYF. DNA for the CDR3: TGTGCCAGCAGCACGGACAGAACTCCGATGTACGAGCAGTACTTC.

This clone has just a few counts. V and J are TRBV3-1 (or the pseudogene TRBV3-2) and TRBJ2-2; 10 positions match TRBD1. The V gene end was trimmed by 2 bases and the J gene end by 5 bases; junction bases not matched to a gene: 14. Germline V gives CDR1 LGHDT, CDR2 YNNKEL (reference sequence). The length of the CDR3 is 19 residues. The CDR3 nucleotides are TGTGCCAGCAGCCAACATTCAAGACAGGGGGCCGGAGGGACCGGGGAGCTGTTTTTT. This translates into CASSQHSRQGAGGTGELFF.